This T cell receptor (beta chain) was profiled in a study of HIV-infected patients and healthy controls. Whole-study findings and limits: HIV-infected patients and controls differed significantly in mean usage of eight alpha and eight beta V genes.

The repertoire came from unfractionated whole blood and reflected all unsorted peripheral T cells. Four of the ten uninfected healthy control donors were sampled twice, three to four months apart. Peripheral blood, 2.5 ml, was drawn for RNA extraction. At least ten counts were recorded for this clonotype. What it binds is not known. Alpha and beta constant-region primers primed reverse transcription of around 0.5 ug RNA. Using multiplexing indices, alpha and beta chain libraries were generated apart by chain-specific third strand synthesis. TCRdb analysed the 5' RACE reads with MiXCR anew, one entry per CDR3 protein. The repertoire includes approximately 9,800 distinct CDR3 sequences, 7.5% to 9% of them detected once, and 3.5% sits in the top ten. There are 15 residues in the CDR3. With 4 bases removed from V and 2 bases from J, the gap between germline ends came to 15 bases. Germline CDR1 SGHDT, CDR2 YYEEEE.

The source of this sequence is an adult in good health. Sequenced input: blood. The chain uses TRBV5-6 and TRBJ2-5; possibly TRBD2 for D (7 bases). CDR3 coding DNA: TGTGCCAGCAGCCCCCTTGCGGGGGCTCAAGAGACCCAGTACTTC. This translates into CASSPLAGAQETQYF.